These 27 T cell receptor beta chains originate from one sample sequenced in a study of blood T cell repertoires in COVID-19 (dated by TCRdb to between 2020 and 2021). Preparation of the library involved the immunoSEQ multiplex PCR assay. What TCRdb holds here is the immuneACCESS table cut down to in-frame rearrangements. Part of the clones is not present; checked against another copy, under half of the missing clones reflect an unresolved V gene, and the others are unexplained. Recorded for this sample are 35,000 to 55,000 clones; about 88% of them occurred a single time. About 12% of the sample comes from the top ten. Input material: peripheral blood. All receptors come from a woman aged 70-85 years in a cohort sampled during active COVID-19.

The gene calls are TRBV14 and TRBJ2-1; 8 bases are shared with TRBD1. V shed 5 bases and J 4 bases; nucleotides not matched to a gene: 7. Germline lookup yields CDR1 SGHDN and CDR2 FVKESK. This CDR3 spans 15 amino acids. The CDR3 nucleotides read TGTGCCAGCAGCACCTGGGGACAGGAGTACAATGAGCAGTTCTTC. This sequence encodes CASSTWGQEYNEQFF.

The chain carries TRBV2 and TRBJ2-5, with D unresolved. CDR1 and CDR2 from the germline V gene are SNHLY and FYNNEI. The V end was cut by 2 bases, the J end by 3 bases, with 10 bases between. This CDR3 region has 14 residues. The CDR3 bases are TGTGCCAGCAGTGAATTGCTGGCAGAAGAGACCCAGTACTTC. The encoded protein is CASSELLAEETQYF.

The rearrangement links TRBV10-3 to TRBJ2-3; possible D gene TRBD2, 6 bases. V was trimmed by 11 bases and J by 1 base, leaving 16 bases between them. This CDR3 contains 14 residues. Germline V lookup: CDR1 ENHRY, CDR2 SYGVKD. The CDR3 protein is CAASSGVGTDTQYF. CDR3 nucleotide sequence: TGTGCCGCTTCGTCGGGGGTTGGCACAGATACGCAGTATTTT.

The table lists this clone with a few counts. The V call is TRBV30, the J call TRBJ1-5; a possible D gene is TRBD1 (5 bases). Germline CDR1 is GTSNPN and CDR2 is SVGIG (reference sequence). V was cut by 2 bases and J by 4 bases, with 9 bases left in between. This CDR3 is built from 13 residues. CDR3 amino acids: CAWSTRDNQPQHF. The CDR3 DNA follows: TGTGCCTGGAGTACCAGGGATAATCAGCCCCAGCATTTT.

V usage is TRBV7-6 and J usage is TRBJ2-3, with 7 bases aligning to TRBD2. The CDR3 is 16 amino acids. CDR1 is SGHVS and CDR2 is FNYEAQ in the germline V gene. V lost 1 base to trimming and J lost 4 bases; unmatched junction nucleotides: 8. The CDR3 here is CASSLVGAGVPDTQYF. In DNA, the CDR3 is TGTGCCAGCAGCTTAGTTGGGGCGGGAGTGCCAGATACGCAGTATTTT.

The rearrangement joins TRBV11-2 to TRBJ1-4; the D is unclear. Germline V gives CDR1 SGHAT, CDR2 FQNNGV. This CDR3 has 17 residues. Deletions cut 1 base from V and 3 bases from J, with 15 bases between. DNA of the CDR3: TGTGCCAGCAGCTTAGGGCCCCAAGTGGCGGCTAATGAAAAACTGTTTTTT. Translating it yields CASSLGPQVAANEKLFF.

J is TRBJ2-1 and V is TRBV3-1 (or the pseudogene TRBV3-2); tentatively, D is TRBD2 (6 bases). CDR3 length equals 14 residues. Germline CDR1 and CDR2: LGHDT and YNNKEL (reference sequence). Trimming pared 5 bases from V and 0 bases from J, leaving 8 bases between. The CDR3 spells CASSGGASYNEQFF. For the CDR3, the DNA is TGTGCCAGCAGCGGAGGGGCCTCCTACAATGAGCAGTTCTTC.

This sequence joins TRBV19 and TRBJ2-3; 7 bases line up with TRBD1. V shed 4 bases, J shed 3 bases, and the junction held 4 bases outside the gene matches. The CDR3 totals 14 residues. Looked up from germline, CDR1 is LNHDA and CDR2 is SQIVND (reference sequence). The CDR3 bases are TGTGCCAGTAGTACCCAGGGGGTTACAGATACGCAGTATTTT. The encoded protein is CASSTQGVTDTQYF.

The chain combines TRBV7-2 with TRBJ2-1; TRBD2 aligns across 15 bases. This CDR3 is built from 17 residues. The germline V gene encodes CDR1 SGHTA and CDR2 FQGNSA. After removal of 7 bases from V and 3 bases from J, the junction contained 7 bases not matched to a gene. As DNA, the CDR3 is TGTGCCAGCACCCCACCGGGACTAGCGGGAGGCTACAATGAGCAGTTCTTC. Translated, it gives CASTPPGLAGGYNEQFF.

V usage is TRBV28 and J usage is TRBJ2-7; D perhaps matches TRBD2 (7 bases). The CDR3 loop spans 13 amino acids. The germline V gene has CDR1 MDHEN and CDR2 SYDVKM. The V end was cut by 1 base, the J end by 5 bases, with 9 bases between. The DNA of the CDR3 is TGTGCCAGCAGTTTATCGGGGGGCCACGAGCAGTACTTC. Encoded protein: CASSLSGGHEQYF.

The chain is built from TRBV27 and TRBJ2-7; D is unclear. Trimming removed 6 bases at V and 0 bases at J, with 15 bases between. This CDR3 contains 15 residues. Germline values: CDR1 MNHEY, CDR2 SMNVEV (reference sequence). The CDR3, as DNA: TGTGCCAGCAGGCCGGGTTCTCGTAGCTCCTACGAGCAGTACTTC. This sequence encodes CASRPGSRSSYEQYF.

The chain uses TRBV25-1 and TRBJ2-7; possible D gene TRBD1, 6 bases. Trimming removed 5 bases at V and 2 bases at J, with 13 bases between. CDR1 is MGHDK and CDR2 is SYGVNS in the germline V gene. CDR3 length: 14 residues. The CDR3 spells CASSQTTGAYEQYF. In DNA, the CDR3 is TGTGCCAGCAGTCAAACGACAGGAGCCTACGAGCAGTACTTC.

CDR3 loop: CASREGHSVYGYTF. The CDR3 DNA is TGTGCCAGTAGAGAGGGACATTCGGTCTATGGCTACACCTTC. The gene calls are TRBV19 and TRBJ1-2; D might be TRBD1 (6 bases). The germline CDR1 and CDR2 sequences are LNHDA and SQIVND (reference sequence). Trimming stripped 6 bases from V and 4 bases from J, with 15 bases between. CDR3 size: 14 residues.

In its sample, this clone was seen a few times. V is TRBV9 and J is TRBJ2-1, with 7 bases aligning to TRBD1. The CDR3 has 15 amino acids. Germline CDR1 is SGDLS and CDR2 is YYNGEE. V shed 1 base, J shed 2 bases, and the junction held 3 bases outside the gene matches. DNA of the CDR3: TGTGCCAGCAGCGTATCGCAGGGGGCCTACAATGAGCAGTTCTTC. Its protein is CASSVSQGAYNEQFF.

The chain recombines TRBV11-2 with TRBJ2-7, with a possible D match to TRBD1 (5 bases). This CDR3 region has 16 residues. CDR1 and CDR2 (germline): SGHAT, FQNNGV. Trimming cost V 2 bases and J 0 bases, with 14 bases left between them. CDR3 residues: CASSLLPGSSSYEQYF. The CDR3 DNA follows: TGTGCCAGCAGCTTATTACCAGGGTCCAGCTCCTACGAGCAGTACTTC.

CDR3 protein: CASSYGTSAHNEQFF. CDR3 bases: TGTGCCAGCAGTTATGGGACTAGCGCCCACAATGAGCAGTTCTTC. The V gene is TRBV6-2 or TRBV6-3, the J gene TRBJ2-1, with 10 bases aligning to TRBD2. The CDR3 sequence is 15 residues long. Germline V gene sequence: CDR1 MNHEY, CDR2 SVGEGT. V lost 3 bases, J lost 5 bases, and 4 bases stayed unmatched.

V gene TRBV7-9 combines with J gene TRBJ2-1, with a tentative D call TRBD2 (5 bases). Trimming took 5 bases from V and 6 from J, leaving 14 bases between them. Per germline, CDR1 SEHNR and CDR2 FQNEAQ (reference sequence). This CDR3 spans 14 amino acids. CDR3 residues: CASSQVNSVNEQFF. The CDR3 coding sequence is TGTGCCAGCAGCCAAGTGAATAGCGTCAATGAGCAGTTCTTC.

V usage is TRBV27 and J usage is TRBJ2-7; weak D call: TRBD2 (6 bases). Per germline, CDR1 MNHEY and CDR2 SMNVEV (reference sequence). CDR3 length: 15 residues. The V and J ends lost 4 bases and 4 bases respectively, with 17 bases between them. CDR3 region: CASSSIEGRHYEQYF. DNA of the CDR3: TGTGCCAGCAGTTCCATAGAAGGGAGGCATTACGAGCAGTACTTC.

This chain uses TRBV9 with TRBJ2-7; D perhaps matches TRBD2 (6 bases). This CDR3 contains 14 residues. V lost 0 bases, J lost 2 bases, and 9 bases lay in between. From germline, CDR1 is SGDLS and CDR2 YYNGEE. This CDR3 is CASSVDPGAYEQYF. The CDR3, as DNA: TGTGCCAGCAGCGTAGACCCGGGAGCCTACGAGCAGTACTTC. The variable domain in full, completed from reference TRBV9 and TRBJ2-7, reads DSGVTQTPKHLITATGQRVTLRCSPRSGDLSVYWYQQSLDQGLQFLIQYYNGEERAKGNILERFSAQQFPDLHSELNLSSLELGDSALYFCASSVDPGAYEQYFGPGTRLTVT.

This clone appeared a few times. This chain joins TRBV25-1 and TRBJ2-2; 10 bases map to TRBD2. The CDR3 totals 17 residues. Germline CDR1 and CDR2: MGHDK and SYGVNS. After removal of 2 bases from V and 4 bases from J, the junction contained 7 bases not matched to a gene. CDR3 sequence: CASSEHSGRAVTGELFF. The CDR3, as DNA: TGTGCCAGCAGTGAACACAGCGGGAGGGCCGTCACCGGGGAGCTGTTTTTT.

V gene TRBV5-4 combines with J gene TRBJ2-2; TRBD2 aligns across 8 bases. This CDR3 comprises 18 residues. The V gene's germline CDR1 is SGHNT and CDR2 YYREEE (reference sequence). With 2 bases clipped from V and 6 bases from J, the junction kept 15 bases outside the gene matches. CDR3 loop: CASSFGTGTRYGAGELFF. The CDR3 DNA sequence: TGTGCCAGCAGCTTCGGAACCGGGACTAGATATGGGGCCGGGGAGCTGTTTTTT.

CDR3 sequence (DNA): TGCAGCGTTGAAGAACGGGGACAGCGGAGGGCCCGCACTGAAGCTTTCTTT. This sequence encodes CSVEERGQRRARTEAFF. The chain recombines TRBV29-1 with TRBJ1-1; 7 bases line up with TRBD1. With V trimmed by 0 bases and J by 4 bases, 14 bases remained unmatched. Germline assignment: CDR1 SQVTM and CDR2 ANQGSEA. The CDR3 is made up of 17 amino acids.

In its sample, this clone was seen once. J is TRBJ2-1 and V is TRBV28, with 9 bases fitting TRBD1. This CDR3 has 14 amino acids. CDR1 and CDR2 from the germline V gene are MDHEN and SYDVKM. After removal of 2 bases from V and 8 bases from J, the junction contained 4 bases not matched to a gene. In DNA, the CDR3 is TGTGCCAGCAGTTTAGTACAGGGGGCGGATGAGCAGTTCTTC. It translates to CASSLVQGADEQFF.

The chain's CDR3 is CASSQDYGRAGDTQYF. The CDR3 nucleotides read TGTGCCAGCAGCCAAGATTACGGGAGGGCGGGTGATACGCAGTATTTT. This chain links TRBV3-1 (or the pseudogene TRBV3-2) with TRBJ2-3, with TRBD2 matching over 8 bases. The CDR3 has 16 amino acids. The junction had 8 bases not matched to a gene; V was cut back by 0 bases and J by 6 bases. Germline V gene sequence: CDR1 LGHDT, CDR2 YNNKEL (reference sequence).

The chain joins TRBV28 to TRBJ1-6; 9 bases align to TRBD1. V gave up 9 bases and J gave up 14 bases; unmatched junction bases: 14. The CDR3 is 14 amino acids. Per germline, CDR1 MDHEN and CDR2 SYDVKM. The DNA for the CDR3 is TGTGCCAGTTCCGGGACAGGGCTTTCCGGGGCCCTCCACTTT. It encodes CASSGTGLSGALHF.

The rearrangement joins TRBV13 to TRBJ1-5; D unclear. The germline V and J ends were trimmed by 6 bases and 0 bases, with 15 bases remaining between them. This CDR3 comprises 16 residues. CDR1 is PRHDT and CDR2 is FYEKMQ in the germline V gene (reference sequence). CDR3 nucleotides: TGTGCCAGCAGTCACGACACACCCTATAGCAATCAGCCCCAGCATTTT. It specifies CASSHDTPYSNQPQHF. The variable domain in full, completed from reference TRBV13 and TRBJ1-5, reads AAGVIQSPRHLIKEKRETATLKCYPIPRHDTVYWYQQGPGQDPQFLISFYEKMQSDKGSIPDRFSAQQFSDYHSELNMSSLELGDSALYFCASSHDTPYSNQPQHFGDGTRLSIL.

The genes are TRBV19 and TRBJ2-2; a possible D gene is TRBD1 (5 bases). The CDR3 extends over 14 amino acids. V lost 6 bases and J 6 bases, leaving 14 bases between the germline ends. Germline values: CDR1 LNHDA, CDR2 SQIVND (reference sequence). The CDR3 nucleotides read TGTGCCAGTAGACAGGAAGGGGTCCCCGGGGAGCTGTTTTTT. Translating gives CASRQEGVPGELFF.